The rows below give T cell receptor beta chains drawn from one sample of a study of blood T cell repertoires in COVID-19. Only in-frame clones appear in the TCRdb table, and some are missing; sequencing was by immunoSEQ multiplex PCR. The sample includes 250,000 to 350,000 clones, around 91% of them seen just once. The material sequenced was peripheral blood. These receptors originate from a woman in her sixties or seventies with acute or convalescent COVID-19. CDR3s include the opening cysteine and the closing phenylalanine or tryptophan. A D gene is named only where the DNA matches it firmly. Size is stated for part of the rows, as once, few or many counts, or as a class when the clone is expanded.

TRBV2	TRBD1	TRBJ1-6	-	TGTGCCAGCAGCCCCGGACAGGGGAGTTCACCCCTCCACTTT	CASSPGQGSSPLHF
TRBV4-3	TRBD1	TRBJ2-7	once	TGCGCCAGCAGTTTCACAGGGGGCGAGCAGTACTTC	CASSFTGGEQYF
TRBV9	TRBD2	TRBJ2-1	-	TGTGCCAGCAGCGCAGGGTTAGCGGGAGGGAACAATGAGCAGTTCTTC	CASSAGLAGGNNEQFF
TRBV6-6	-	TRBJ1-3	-	TGTGCCAGCAGTTACTCCGCGGGCTCTGGAAACACCATATATTTT	CASSYSAGSGNTIYF
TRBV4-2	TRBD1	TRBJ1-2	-	TGTGCCAGCAGCCAAGAGTCAGGAGACAGGGGGAATGGCTACACCTTC	CASSQESGDRGNGYTF
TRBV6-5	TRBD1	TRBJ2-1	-	TGTGCCACCCTGGACAGGGACCCCTACAATGAGCAGTTCTTC	CATLDRDPYNEQFF
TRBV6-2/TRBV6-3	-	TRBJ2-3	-	TGTGCCAGCAGTTACTCGCCGGAGACTAGCACAGATACGCAGTATTTT	CASSYSPETSTDTQYF
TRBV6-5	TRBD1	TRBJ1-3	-	TGTGCCAGCATGGGGGGACAGGGGGCAGGAAACACCATATATTTT	CASMGGQGAGNTIYF
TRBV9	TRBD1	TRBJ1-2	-	TGTGCCAGCAGCCCAAACCCCGGGACAGGGCTAATTGGCTACACCTTC	CASSPNPGTGLIGYTF
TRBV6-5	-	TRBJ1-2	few	TGTGCCAGTCGAGAGGGCAACTATGGCTACACCTTC	CASREGNYGYTF
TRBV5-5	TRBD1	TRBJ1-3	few	TGTGCCGTAGGGACAGACCCTGGAAACACCATATATTTT	CAVGTDPGNTIYF